These 8 T cell receptor beta chains were sequenced from one sample in a study of regulatory T cells in long-lasting Graves disease (dated by TCRdb to 2020 to 2023). Library prep was done by multiplex PCR. Sequencing instrument: Illumina HiSeq 4000. CDR3 regions were amplified by Arm-PCR with iRepertoire HTBI primers to construct TCR beta libraries. TCRdb reanalyzed the raw reads on its own, using fastp at Q25 for trimming and MiXCR for clone calling, and kept in-frame beta chains. Records with the same CDR3 protein are collapsed into one entry carrying the most frequent genes and DNA. Here the sample has about 540,000 distinct CDR3 sequences; 13% occur a single time. The ten largest clones take up roughly a tenth of the sample. The time point label for this specimen denotes: newly diagnosed GD, antithyroid drugs for less than 3 months. For both TCR sequencing and RNA sequencing, RNA was extracted from PBMCs in TRIzol.

These same records also appear under a second study, on T cells in Graves' hyperthyroidism and ophthalmopathy.

The sample was peripheral blood mononuclear cells (PBMCs), taken at new diagnosis, from a patient treated with antithyroid drugs. Receptor source: a man aged 30-40 years with Graves disease. Donor details come from another sample of the same person, matched by shared clones.

At least ten counts were recorded for this clonotype. The chain joins TRBV25-1 to TRBJ1-1; possible D gene TRBD1, 5 bases. This CDR3 region has 16 residues. V shed 2 bases and J shed 0 bases, with 13 bases lying between them. Germline CDR1 and CDR2: MGHDK and SYGVNS. The CDR3 spells CASSEREGDLNTEAFF. Here the CDR3 DNA reads TGTGCCAGCAGTGAAAGAGAAGGGGACCTGAACACTGAAGCTTTCTTT.

The table lists this clonotype with many counts. The V call is TRBV28, the J call TRBJ2-1; 8 bases align to TRBD1. Germline CDR1 is MDHEN and CDR2 is SYDVKM. J lost 4 bases, V lost 6 bases, and 8 bases had no gene match. The CDR3 covers 15 residues. This CDR3 is CASRAQGAQYNEQFF. CDR3 DNA sequence: TGTGCCAGCAGAGCTCAGGGGGCGCAATACAATGAGCAGTTCTTC.

This clonotype was detected many times. The chain links TRBV7-9 to TRBJ1-1; TRBD1 aligns across 7 bases. From germline, CDR1 is SEHNR and CDR2 FQNEAQ (reference sequence). The CDR3 totals 12 residues. V was clipped by 5 bases and J by 12 bases; unmatched bases: 9. DNA for the CDR3: TGTGCCAGCAGCATGGGACAGCAGGAGACTTTCTTT. This codes for CASSMGQQETFF.

In its sample, this clonotype was seen many times. This chain links TRBV15 with TRBJ2-7; 7 bases align to TRBD2. The CDR3 contains 16 residues. J lost 2 bases, V lost 1 base, and 8 bases had no gene match. Germline V lookup: CDR1 LNHNV, CDR2 YYDKDF (reference sequence). The CDR3 DNA reads TGTGCCACCAGCAGAGCGGCGGGAGCGAAAACCTACGAGCAGTACTTC. Translation gives CATSRAAGAKTYEQYF.

The table lists this clonotype with a few counts. The CDR3 nucleotides read TGTGCCAGCAGTTATCATAGGTGGGATCAGCCCCAGCATTTT. It yields the protein CASSYHRWDQPQHF. This chain joins TRBV6-5 and TRBJ1-5; D gene unclear. CDR3 length equals 14 residues. V gave up 3 bases and J gave up 5 bases, with 11 bases separating them. CDR1 is MNHEY and CDR2 is SVGAGI in the germline V gene.

This clonotype was detected many times. The V call is TRBV12-3 or TRBV12-4, the J call TRBJ2-5; tentatively, D is TRBD2 (6 bases). CDR3 length: 13 residues. Trimming shortened V by 3 bases and J by 4 bases, and 9 bases separated the two germline ends. The CDR3 here is CASSFGSGETQYF. The CDR3 coding sequence is TGTGCCAGCAGTTTTGGTAGCGGAGAGACCCAGTACTTC.

Details on this clonotype: This may come from a read error, since a much larger clone is one base off. This CDR3 is missing its conserved last phenylalanine or tryptophan, likely due to a read error. In DNA form, the CDR3 reads TGTGCCAGCAGCCGGGAGACTAGCGGTTACGAGCAGTACCTC. Translated, it gives CASSRETSGYEQYL. V and J are TRBV2 and TRBJ2-7; 9 bases fit TRBD2. Germline assignment: CDR1 SNHLY and CDR2 FYNNEI. The CDR3 totals 14 residues. V trimming: 6 bases; J trimming: 4 bases; junction bases outside the gene matches: 7.

The V gene is TRBV13, the J gene TRBJ2-7, with 13 bases fitting TRBD2. CDR3 size: 17 residues. V shed 5 bases, J shed 5 bases, and the junction held 12 bases outside the gene matches. Germline V gene sequence: CDR1 PRHDT, CDR2 FYEKMQ (reference sequence). In nucleotides, the CDR3 is TGTGCCAGCAGCCTCCAAGGACTAGCGGGAGAGGATGACGAGCAGTACTTC. As protein: CASSLQGLAGEDDEQYF.